This T cell receptor (beta chain) was sequenced during a study of cytomegalovirus exposure and HLA in healthy donors. This clone has a single count. Its antigen is currently unknown. Germline-derived CDR1 and CDR2 are MNHNS and SASEGT. Trimming stripped 2 bases from V and 5 bases from J, with 13 bases between. This CDR3 has 14 residues. General study results and limits: In vitro, three CMV-associated chains proved specific for CMV antigens.

Repertoires were generated with immunoSEQ multiplex PCR, while TCRdb's copy carries only in-frame clones and drops some. The sample includes roughly 71,000 clones, 94% seen only once; the top ten take about 0.63%. Sequenced input: PBMCs. This clonotype originated in a woman aged 18-30 years in good health and CMV-seronegative. The chain has TRBV6-1 and TRBJ2-7, with a weak D call TRBD2 (5 bases). The CDR3 spells CASSERPERNEQYF. CDR3 DNA: TGTGCCAGCAGTGAACGCCCCGAGCGGAACGAGCAGTACTTC.